The clone carrying this TCR beta chain showed up just a few times. The data were produced by immunoSEQ multiplex PCR, yet TCRdb's version contains in-frame clones alone and is incomplete. The data show some 740,000 clones, around 92% seen once. Germline trimming cut 6 bases from V and 7 bases from J; bases unmatched to any gene: 9. Germline CDR1 reads MNHEY; CDR2 reads SMNVEV (reference sequence). There are 14 residues in the CDR3. This sample is drawn from a study of shared clonotypes between healthy human individuals. The naive CD8 population came from CD45RO-negative cells selected for CCR7, without terminally differentiated effector memory CD45RA+ cells.

The chain employs TRBV27 and TRBJ2-5, with 9 bases aligning to TRBD1. The sequenced sample consisted of naive CD8+ T cells sorted from blood. The receptor's source is a man aged 25 to 40 in good health. This CDR3 is CASSRDRVAGTQYF. In DNA form, the CDR3 reads TGTGCCAGCAGCCGGGACAGGGTGGCGGGGACCCAGTACTTC.